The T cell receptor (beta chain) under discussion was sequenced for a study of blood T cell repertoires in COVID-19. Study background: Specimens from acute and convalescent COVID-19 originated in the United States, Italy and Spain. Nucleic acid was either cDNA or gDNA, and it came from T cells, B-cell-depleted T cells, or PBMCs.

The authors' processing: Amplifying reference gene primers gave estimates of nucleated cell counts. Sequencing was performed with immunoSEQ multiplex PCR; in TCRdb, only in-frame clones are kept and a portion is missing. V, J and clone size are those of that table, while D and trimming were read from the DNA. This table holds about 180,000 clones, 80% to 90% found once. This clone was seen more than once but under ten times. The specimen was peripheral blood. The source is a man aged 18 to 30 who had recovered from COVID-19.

CDR3 loop: CASSQGLDTAYEQYF. The CDR3 coding sequence is TGCGCCAGCAGCCAAGGATTAGACACCGCCTACGAGCAGTACTTC. J is TRBJ2-7 and V is TRBV4-3, with D hard to call. V was shortened by 1 base and J by 2 bases, with 12 bases between the two germline ends. The CDR3 totals 15 residues. The germline V gene has CDR1 LGHNA and CDR2 YSLEER.